The 20 T cell receptor beta chains presented below share a single source sample, sequenced in a study of blood T cell repertoires in COVID-19. The assay was immunoSEQ multiplex PCR, and TCRdb's table has in-frame clones only and misses some. In the table there are 200,000 to 250,000 clones, around 86% of which are singletons. Sequences were obtained from PBMCs or T cells enriched from blood (not recorded which). The receptors here all came from a man between 40 and 49 years old who had recovered from COVID-19.

The chain joins TRBV28 to TRBJ1-2; D may be TRBD1 (5 bases). V lost 4 bases, J lost 8 bases, and 8 bases lay in between. The CDR3 is made up of 11 amino acids. Germline V gives CDR1 MDHEN, CDR2 SYDVKM. CDR3 sequence (DNA): TGTGCCAGCAGTTCGGGGGTGGGCTACACCTTC. It codes for CASSSGVGYTF.

V usage is TRBV4-3 and J usage is TRBJ1-5; 11 bases match TRBD1. CDR3 length: 20 amino acids. Trimming took 0 bases from V and 2 from J; bases not matched to a gene: 12. Germline V CDR1 and CDR2: LGHNA, YSLEER. CDR3 bases: TGCGCCAGCAGCCAAGACGGGGCCGGACAGGGGGCTTCGGGCAATCAGCCCCAGCATTTT. Residues: CASSQDGAGQGASGNQPQHF.

The V gene is TRBV5-1, the J gene TRBJ2-6; D is possibly TRBD2 (6 bases). The germline V gene encodes CDR1 SGHRS and CDR2 YFSETQ. V lost 0 bases to trimming and J lost 0 bases, with 13 bases between them. The CDR3 has 18 amino acids. CDR3 residues: CASSLEPAGFSGANVLTF. The CDR3 region has the DNA TGCGCCAGCAGCTTGGAGCCAGCGGGCTTCTCTGGGGCCAACGTCCTGACTTTC.

This chain uses TRBV4-1 with TRBJ2-7; D is unclear. In germline, CDR1 is MGHRA, CDR2 YSYEKL. V was shortened by 0 bases and J by 1 base, with 16 bases between the two germline ends. The CDR3 is 17 amino acids. Written as DNA, the CDR3 is TGCGCCAGCAGCCAAGATCAAGAGATGGGCTTATCCTACGAGCAGTACTTC. This encodes CASSQDQEMGLSYEQYF.

This rearrangement joins TRBV28 to TRBJ2-1; TRBD2 is a possible D gene (5 bases). Germline-derived CDR1 and CDR2 are MDHEN and SYDVKM. The CDR3 is made up of 14 amino acids. V shed 3 bases and J shed 10 bases, with 16 bases lying between them. CDR3 sequence reads: CASSLVGAVREQFF. As DNA, the CDR3 is TGTGCCAGCAGTTTGGTGGGAGCAGTGCGAGAGCAGTTCTTC.

The chain links TRBV12-3 or TRBV12-4 to TRBJ1-4; D is unclear. The V and J ends lost 1 base and 8 bases respectively, with 8 bases between them. The CDR3 length is 13 residues. CDR3 protein: CASSLVRAEKLFF. Here the CDR3 DNA reads TGTGCCAGCAGTTTAGTGAGGGCAGAAAAACTGTTTTTT.

The CDR3 spells CASSPRTSGKARAKNIQYF. CDR3 DNA: TGTGCCAGCAGTCCACGGACTAGCGGGAAGGCCCGGGCCAAAAACATTCAGTACTTC. This rearrangement joins TRBV28 to TRBJ2-4; 12 bases are a match to TRBD2. The CDR3 runs 19 residues. The junction had 12 bases not matched to a gene; V was cut back by 5 bases and J by 1 base. CDR1 and CDR2 from the germline V gene are MDHEN and SYDVKM. Filled out from reference TRBV28 and TRBJ2-4, the complete variable domain reads DVKVTQSSRYLVKRTGEKVFLECVQDMDHENMFWYRQDPGLGLRLIYFSYDVKMKEKGDIPEGYSVSREKKERFSLILESASTNQTSMYLCASSPRTSGKARAKNIQYFGAGTRLSVL.

The rearrangement joins TRBV5-8 to TRBJ2-1, with TRBD2 matching 8 bases. Germline V gives CDR1 SGHTS, CDR2 YDEGEE. This CDR3 region has 20 residues. The ends lost 2 bases at V and 6 bases at J; junction bases unmatched: 22. The CDR3 coding sequence is TGTGCCAGCAGCTTCTACGCCTGGATTGTTGGTCGGGGGGGCGGCAATGAGCAGTTCTTC. This encodes CASSFYAWIVGRGGGNEQFF.

This rearrangement joins TRBV29-1 to TRBJ2-7; D not certain. Between the trimmed V and J ends, which lost 0 bases and 3 bases, there was a span of 9 bases. This CDR3 has 13 amino acids. Germline loops: CDR1 SQVTM, CDR2 ANQGSEA. CDR3 residues: CSVEDWAGYEQYF. The CDR3 nucleotides are TGCAGCGTTGAAGATTGGGCAGGCTACGAGCAGTACTTC.

This clone occurred once. The chain joins TRBV10-3 to TRBJ1-3, with 7 bases aligning to TRBD1. CDR3 size: 16 residues. The V segment lost 3 bases and the J segment 0 bases; nucleotides outside the gene matches: 5. Germline V gene data show CDR1 as ENHRY and CDR2 as SYGVKD. DNA of the CDR3: TGTGCCATCAGTGATCGGGACAGTGCCTCTGGAAACACCATATATTTT. Amino acid sequence: CAISDRDSASGNTIYF.

The V gene is TRBV6-2 or TRBV6-3, the J gene TRBJ2-7; D gene ambiguous. The germline V and J ends were trimmed by 0 bases and 6 bases, with 15 bases remaining between them. CDR1 is MNHEY, CDR2 SVGEGT, per germline. The CDR3 has 15 residues. The CDR3 sequence is CASSYSISGSPEQYF. CDR3 coding DNA: TGTGCCAGCAGTTACTCTATCTCCGGTTCCCCCGAGCAGTACTTC.

In its sample, this clone was seen once. The J gene is TRBJ1-1, the V gene TRBV4-1; no clear D. Trimming removed 0 bases from V and 10 bases from J, with 12 bases in between. CDR1 is MGHRA and CDR2 is YSYEKL in the germline V gene. The CDR3 spans 13 residues. CDR3 protein: CASSQDSGRVAFF. For the CDR3, the DNA is TGCGCCAGCAGCCAAGATAGTGGGCGGGTAGCTTTCTTT.

A single count supports this clone. V usage is TRBV6-5 and J usage is TRBJ1-2, with a tentative D call TRBD1 (6 bases). The V and J ends lost 0 bases and 8 bases respectively, with 13 bases between them. Germline V gene data show CDR1 as MNHEY and CDR2 as SVGAGI. The CDR3 contains 14 residues. The CDR3, as DNA: TGTGCCAGCAGTTACTCGACAGGAATACAGGGCTACACCTTC. This codes for CASSYSTGIQGYTF.

This clone was observed once. Written as DNA, the CDR3 is TGTGCCAGCAGCTTGTGGAGCGGGAGTCATGAGCAGTTCTTC. Amino acids: CASSLWSGSHEQFF. This rearrangement joins TRBV5-5 to TRBJ2-1; 8 nucleotides match TRBD2. This CDR3 is 14 amino acids long. Looked up from germline, CDR1 is SGHKS and CDR2 is YYEKEE (reference sequence). Trimming cost V 1 base and J 8 bases; bases outside gene matches: 5.

The chain carries TRBV5-4 and TRBJ2-3, with 7 bases matching TRBD1. This CDR3 comprises 14 residues. With V trimmed by 3 bases and J by 5 bases, 6 bases remained unmatched. Per the germline V gene, CDR1 is SGHNT and CDR2 is YYREEE (reference sequence). CDR3: CASSSTTGVDTQYF. The CDR3 DNA sequence: TGTGCCAGCAGCTCGACAACAGGGGTAGATACGCAGTATTTT.

The chain's CDR3 is CAISVFPGDEQFF. In DNA, the CDR3 is TGTGCCATCAGTGTTTTCCCCGGGGATGAGCAGTTCTTC. The rearrangement joins TRBV10-3 to TRBJ2-1, with D perhaps matching TRBD2 (5 bases). CDR3 size: 13 residues. Looked up from germline, CDR1 is ENHRY and CDR2 is SYGVKD. Between the trimmed V and J ends, which lost 4 bases and 8 bases, there was a span of 12 bases.

This clone was seen only a few times. This sequence joins TRBV11-1 and TRBJ2-7; 10 bases fit TRBD2. Germline V gene sequence: CDR1 SGHAT, CDR2 FQDESV (reference sequence). V lost 2 bases and J lost 1; bases outside the gene matches: 2. The CDR3 has 15 residues. The CDR3 is CASSLSGGESYEQYF. CDR3 nucleotides: TGTGCCAGCAGCTTAAGCGGGGGGGAATCCTACGAGCAGTACTTC.

The chain is built from TRBV7-9 and TRBJ2-3; the D is unclear. CDR3 length: 15 amino acids. Germline CDR1 SEHNR, CDR2 FQNEAQ (reference sequence). The V gene lost 3 bases and the J gene lost 0 bases, with 10 bases spanning the gap. CDR3: CASSFDSASTDTQYF. The CDR3 DNA sequence: TGTGCCAGCAGCTTCGACTCAGCTAGCACAGATACGCAGTATTTT.

The chain links TRBV4-1 to TRBJ1-5; D is unresolved. Trimming pared 3 bases from V and 0 bases from J, leaving 6 bases between. The CDR3 length is 14 residues. CDR1 is MGHRA, CDR2 YSYEKL, per germline. The DNA for the CDR3 is TGCGCCAGCAGCCACCCTCCTAGCAATCAGCCCCAGCATTTT. Amino acids: CASSHPPSNQPQHF.

This rearrangement joins TRBV21-1 to TRBJ1-4; the table names TRBD1, a call not compared with the DNA. TRBV21-1 represents a pseudogene. This CDR3 comprises 15 residues. CDR3 sequence: CASSKDQGAVGKLFF. Here the CDR3 DNA reads TGTGCCAGCAGCAAAGACCAGGGGGCGGTCGGAAAACTGTTTTTT.